The rows below give T cell receptor beta chains drawn from one sample of a study of shared clonotypes between healthy human individuals. Repertoires were generated with immunoSEQ multiplex PCR, while TCRdb's copy carries only in-frame clones and drops some. The table has about 730,000 clones, roughly 72% seen once. Input material: memory CD4+ T cells sorted from blood. The receptors derive from a woman in her thirties in good health. Each CDR3 is given with its conserved first and last residue. A D gene is named only where the DNA matches it firmly. A clone size is listed for some rows: how often the clone was seen (once, few, many), or a class if it is expanded.

V	size	J	D	CDR3	DNA
TRBV30	many	TRBJ2-7	TRBD1	CAWSGGTGRSDEQYF	TGTGCCTGGAGCGGAGGGACAGGGAGGAGCGACGAGCAGTACTTC
TRBV11-3	NA	TRBJ2-7	NA	CASSQDVNEQYF	TGTGCCAGCAGCCAGGATGTTAACGAGCAGTACTTC
TRBV18	NA	TRBJ1-5	NA	CASSQGRKNQPQHF	TGTGCCAGCTCACAGGGGAGGAAAAATCAGCCCCAGCATTTT
TRBV5-8	NA	TRBJ2-7	NA	CASSPRADEQYF	TGTGCCAGCAGCCCCAGGGCGGACGAGCAGTACTTC
TRBV14	NA	TRBJ1-3	NA	CASSQDLRSARNTIYF	TGTGCCAGCAGCCAAGATCTCCGCAGCGCGAGAAACACCATATATTTT
TRBV28	NA	TRBJ2-1	NA	CASRTTGLGEQFF	TGTGCCAGCAGGACTACAGGGTTAGGGGAGCAGTTCTTC
TRBV19	NA	TRBJ2-2	TRBD2	CASSKTSGRNTGELFF	TGTGCCAGTAGTAAAACTAGCGGTCGGAACACCGGGGAGCTGTTTTTT
TRBV5-6	NA	TRBJ1-5	NA	CASSLRGARGQPQHF	TGTGCCAGCAGCTTGCGGGGGGCTCGGGGTCAGCCCCAGCATTTT
TRBV19	NA	TRBJ2-7	TRBD1	CASSRRDRVSEQYF	TGTGCCAGTAGTAGAAGGGACAGGGTCAGCGAGCAGTACTTC
TRBV7-8	NA	TRBJ1-1	NA	CASSPKVGGTEAFF	TGTGCCAGCAGCCCTAAGGTAGGAGGCACTGAAGCTTTCTTT
TRBV5-1	NA	TRBJ2-7	TRBD1	CASSLLRPTGALSYEQYF	TGCGCCAGCAGCCTCCTGAGGCCTACAGGGGCCCTCTCCTACGAGCAGTACTTC
TRBV7-2	NA	TRBJ1-5	NA	CASSLEGTILYQPQHF	TGTGCCAGCAGCTTAGAAGGGACTATCCTATATCAGCCCCAGCATTTT
TRBV6-5	NA	TRBJ1-4	TRBD1	CASSYGGQEGEKLFF	TGTGCCAGCAGTTACGGGGGACAGGAGGGGGAAAAACTGTTTTTT
TRBV13	NA	TRBJ2-7	NA	CASSVTGPGGYEQYF	TGTGCCAGCAGCGTGACAGGTCCCGGAGGCTACGAGCAGTACTTC
TRBV18	NA	TRBJ1-1	NA	CASSSGTANTEAFF	TGTGCCAGCTCATCGGGGACGGCGAACACTGAAGCTTTCTTT
TRBV19	NA	TRBJ2-5	NA	CASSMIPGETQYF	TGTGCCAGTAGTATGATTCCGGGGGAGACCCAGTACTTC
TRBV6-1	few	TRBJ1-5	NA	CASSGLLEQPQHF	TGTGCCAGCAGTGGACTCCTCGAACAGCCCCAGCATTTT
TRBV27	NA	TRBJ2-1	NA	CASSREGTILRSSYNEQFF	TGTGCCAGCAGTCGGGAAGGCACAATATTAAGAAGCTCCTACAATGAGCAGTTCTTC
TRBV19	NA	TRBJ2-7	TRBD2	CASSPLGWLAAFGSHEQYF	TGTGCCAGTAGTCCTCTCGGTTGGCTAGCGGCCTTCGGGAGCCACGAGCAGTACTTC
TRBV10-3	NA	TRBJ2-3	NA	CAISEQLGTDTQYF	TGTGCCATCAGTGAACAACTAGGCACAGATACGCAGTATTTT
TRBV6-1	NA	TRBJ1-2	TRBD1	CASSGSGTGVQYGYTF	TGTGCCAGCAGTGGGTCCGGGACAGGGGTACAATATGGCTACACCTTC
TRBV15	NA	TRBJ1-2	NA	CATSSGRSNYGYTF	TGTGCCACCAGCAGTGGCAGGAGTAACTATGGCTACACCTTC